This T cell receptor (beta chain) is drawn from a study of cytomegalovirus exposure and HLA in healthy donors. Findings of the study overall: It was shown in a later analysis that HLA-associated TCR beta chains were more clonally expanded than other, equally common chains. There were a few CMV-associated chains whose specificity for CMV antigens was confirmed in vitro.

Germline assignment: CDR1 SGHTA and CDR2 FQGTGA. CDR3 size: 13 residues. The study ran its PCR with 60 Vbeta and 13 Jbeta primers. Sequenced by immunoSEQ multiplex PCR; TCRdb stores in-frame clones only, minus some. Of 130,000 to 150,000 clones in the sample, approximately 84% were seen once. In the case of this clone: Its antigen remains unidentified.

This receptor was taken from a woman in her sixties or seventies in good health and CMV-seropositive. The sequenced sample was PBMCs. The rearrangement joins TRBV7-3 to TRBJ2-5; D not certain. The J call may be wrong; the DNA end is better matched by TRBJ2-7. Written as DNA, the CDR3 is TGTGCCAGCAGCTTAACCCCGACTTACGAGCAGTACTTC. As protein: CASSLTPTYEQYF.